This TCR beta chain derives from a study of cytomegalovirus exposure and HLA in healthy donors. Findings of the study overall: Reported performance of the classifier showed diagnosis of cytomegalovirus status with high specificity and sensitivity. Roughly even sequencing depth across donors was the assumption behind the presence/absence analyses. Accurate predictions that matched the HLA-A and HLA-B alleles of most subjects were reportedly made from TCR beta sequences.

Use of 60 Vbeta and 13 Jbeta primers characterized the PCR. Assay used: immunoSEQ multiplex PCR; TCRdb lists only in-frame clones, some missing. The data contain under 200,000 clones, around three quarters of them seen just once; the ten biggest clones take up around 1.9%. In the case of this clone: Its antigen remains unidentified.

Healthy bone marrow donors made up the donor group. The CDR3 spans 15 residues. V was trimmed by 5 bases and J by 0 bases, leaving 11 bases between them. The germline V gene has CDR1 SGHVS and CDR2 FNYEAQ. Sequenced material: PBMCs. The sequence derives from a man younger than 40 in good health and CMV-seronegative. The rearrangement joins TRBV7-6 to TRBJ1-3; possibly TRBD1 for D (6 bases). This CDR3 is CASSTDSSSGNTIYF. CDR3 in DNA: TGTGCCAGCAGCACGGACAGTTCCTCTGGAAACACCATATATTTT.